These 19 T cell receptor beta chains originate from one sample sequenced in a study of metastatic and nonmetastatic thyroid tumors. TCRdb re-processed the PCR reads through MiXCR. The repertoire holds some 17,000 clones, with approximately 20% as singletons. Thyroid surgery was performed in patients who had received no treatment beforehand. Input material: adjacent normal tissue. These receptor sequences come from a female donor with papillary thyroid cancer or a benign thyroid nodule (not recorded which). Some clones in this sample may be carry-over from other donors' samples.

CDR3 coding DNA: TGTGCCAGCAGCCTTGGACTAGCGGGAGATGGCACCGGGGAGCTGTTTTTT. Amino acid sequence: CASSLGLAGDGTGELFF. V is TRBV5-4 and J is TRBJ2-2; TRBD2 agrees at 13 bases. V lost 4 bases and J lost 4; bases outside the gene matches: 7. CDR3 length: 17 residues. Germline CDR1 reads SGHNT; CDR2 reads YYREEE (reference sequence).

V gene TRBV30 combines with J gene TRBJ2-1; D is unresolved. V dropped 4 bases and J dropped 9 bases, with 16 bases sitting between them. The CDR3 sequence is 13 residues long. Germline lookup yields CDR1 GTSNPN and CDR2 SVGIG (reference sequence). CDR3 nucleotide sequence: TGTGCCTGGATTGTAGTACTTGTTGGTGAGCAGTTCTTC. It specifies CAWIVVLVGEQFF.

This clone has ten or more counts. The rearrangement joins TRBV12-3 or TRBV12-4 to TRBJ2-5, with D perhaps TRBD1 or TRBD2 (5 bases each). This CDR3 has 11 residues. The germline V and J ends were trimmed by 3 bases and 7 bases, with 6 bases remaining between them. The CDR3 DNA reads TGTGCCAGCAGTTTTGGGGGGACCCAGTACTTC. Its protein is CASSFGGTQYF.

This clone was observed many times. The chain carries TRBV6-1 and TRBJ1-4; D remains unclear. CDR3 length equals 15 residues. Germline CDR1 and CDR2: MNHNS and SASEGT. With 3 bases removed from V and 6 bases from J, the gap between germline ends came to 14 bases. CDR3 residues: CASSDVLGPDEKLFF. In DNA form, the CDR3 reads TGTGCCAGCAGTGATGTATTGGGTCCGGATGAAAAACTGTTTTTT.

The chain combines TRBV5-1 with TRBJ1-4, with unresolved D. Trimming took off 5 bases at V and 7 bases at J, with 9 bases between the two ends. The CDR3 consists of 12 residues. CDR1 and CDR2 from the germline V gene are SGHRS and YFSETQ. CDR3 in amino acids: CASRTAGEKLFF. DNA for the CDR3: TGCGCCAGCAGGACGGCCGGTGAAAAACTGTTTTTT.

The chain combines TRBV7-3 with TRBJ1-2; D is unresolved. In germline, CDR1 is SGHTA, CDR2 FQGTGA. The CDR3 is made up of 13 amino acids. V dropped 1 base and J dropped 8 bases, with 11 bases sitting between them. CDR3 DNA: TGTGCCAGCAGCTTAAGTACTGGGAAGGGCTACACCTTC. This sequence encodes CASSLSTGKGYTF.

The CDR3 reads CASTPGVFEAFF. DNA of the CDR3: TGTGCCAGCACCCCAGGGGTGTTTGAAGCTTTCTTT. The genes are TRBV6-1 and TRBJ1-1; perhaps TRBD1 as D (6 bases). This CDR3 region has 12 residues. Germline V lookup: CDR1 MNHNS, CDR2 SASEGT. The V end was cut by 7 bases, the J end by 7 bases, with 13 bases between.

This clone turned up a few times. Other DNA sequences in this specimen translate into the identical CDR3. The chain uses TRBV6-1 and TRBJ2-2; D gene unclear. CDR1 and CDR2 (germline): MNHNS, SASEGT. This CDR3 is 15 amino acids long. The V end lost 6 bases, the J end lost 1 base, and 12 bases lay between the germline ends. CDR3 amino acids: CASRKGGLNTGELFF. CDR3 sequence (DNA): TGTGCCAGCAGAAAGGGCGGTTTGAACACCGGGGAGCTGTTTTTT.

This sequence joins TRBV20-1 and TRBJ2-3; 7 bases are a match to TRBD2. The trim removed 4 bases at V and 0 bases at J, leaving 4 bases unmatched. The CDR3 sequence is 14 residues long. In germline, CDR1 is DFQATT, CDR2 SNEGSKA (reference sequence). The CDR3 DNA follows: TGCAGTGCTATGGCGGGAGCTAGCACAGATACGCAGTATTTT. Translated, it gives CSAMAGASTDTQYF.

The genes are TRBV20-1 and TRBJ1-6; TRBD1 might be the D (5 bases). The CDR3 runs 15 residues. The V and J ends lost 1 base and 5 bases respectively, with 12 bases between them. CDR1 and CDR2 (germline): DFQATT, SNEGSKA (reference sequence). In DNA, the CDR3 is TGCAGTGCTAGAGCGTCAGGGAGTAATAATTCACCCCTCCACTTT. This gives the protein CSARASGSNNSPLHF.

The chain couples TRBV7-6 to TRBJ2-7; D tentatively fits TRBD1 or TRBD2 (5 bases each). The V end was cut by 6 bases, the J end by 6 bases, with 12 bases between. Germline values: CDR1 SGHVS, CDR2 FNYEAQ. The CDR3 has 12 amino acids. The CDR3 here is CASSYQRGEQYF. The CDR3 nucleotides read TGTGCCAGCAGTTACCAGAGGGGCGAGCAGTACTTC.

In its sample, this clone was seen a few times. This rearrangement joins TRBV6-2 or TRBV6-3 to TRBJ2-7; 11 nucleotides line up with TRBD1. The CDR3 loop spans 14 amino acids. Germline V gene lookup returns CDR1 MNHEY and CDR2 SVGEGT. V trimming: 5 bases; J trimming: 6 bases; junction bases outside the gene matches: 6. Here the CDR3 DNA reads TGTGCCAGCAGTCGTGCCGGGACAGGGGGCGAGCAGTACTTC. Its translation: CASSRAGTGGEQYF.

The J gene is TRBJ1-6, the V gene TRBV28; 7 bases are shared with TRBD1. Germline loops: CDR1 MDHEN, CDR2 SYDVKM. Trimming at V came to 4 bases and at J to 12 bases, leaving 12 bases not matched to a gene. This CDR3 is 15 amino acids long. The CDR3 DNA sequence: TGTGCCAGCAGTTCCCCCGGGACAGCTCTTTTACCCCTCCACTTT. Translated: CASSSPGTALLPLHF.

This rearrangement joins TRBV12-3 or TRBV12-4 to TRBJ2-2; the D is unclear. This CDR3 is built from 11 residues. V gave up 7 bases and J gave up 8 bases, with 8 bases separating them. The CDR3 region is CASTNRGELFF. The CDR3 coding sequence is TGTGCCAGCACTAATAGGGGGGAGCTGTTTTTT.

This clone was counted only a few times. The V and J genes are TRBV28 and TRBJ2-7, with 8 bases lining up with TRBD1. Germline CDR1 MDHEN, CDR2 SYDVKM. V shed 6 bases and J 7 bases; nucleotides not matched to a gene: 11. The CDR3 consists of 14 residues. Written as DNA, the CDR3 is TGTGCCAGCAGACCATCCAGGGGGCTGCGAGAGCAGTACTTC. Amino acid sequence: CASRPSRGLREQYF.

This clone was picked up a small number of times. The rearrangement links TRBV4-1 to TRBJ1-5; 7 bases match TRBD1. Germline CDR1 MGHRA, CDR2 YSYEKL. The CDR3 has 14 amino acids. Trimming cost V 2 bases and J 9 bases; bases outside gene matches: 7. CDR3 sequence: CASSQRTGAWPQHF. CDR3 DNA sequence: TGCGCCAGCAGCCAAAGAACAGGGGCCTGGCCCCAGCATTTT.

The rearrangement links TRBV3-1 to TRBJ1-4; D possibly corresponds to TRBD1 (5 bases). The germline CDR1 and CDR2 sequences are LGHDT and YNNKEL (reference sequence). V lost 4 bases to trimming and J lost 2 bases, with 8 bases between them. The CDR3 spans 14 residues. The CDR3 loop reads CASSRGDTNEKLFF. In DNA, the CDR3 is TGTGCCAGCAGCCGGGGGGATACTAATGAAAAACTGTTTTTT.

CDR3 bases: TGTGCCAGCAGTGGGGTCCTGCGGGAGGAGACCCAGTACTTC. Amino acid sequence: CASSGVLREETQYF. This chain links TRBV2 with TRBJ2-5; TRBD2 matches 7 bases. The CDR3 runs to 14 residues. Looked up from germline, CDR1 is SNHLY and CDR2 is FYNNEI. V gave up 4 bases and J gave up 5 bases; unmatched junction bases: 7.

This clone has just a few counts. This rearrangement joins TRBV20-1 to TRBJ2-1; 10 positions match TRBD2. This CDR3 is 14 amino acids long. J was trimmed by 9 bases and V by 0 bases; bases with no gene match: 5. Germline V gene sequence: CDR1 DFQATT, CDR2 SNEGSKA (reference sequence). The CDR3 DNA is TGCAGTGCTAGAGACCTAGCGGGAGTTGTTGAGCAGTTCTTC. Its protein is CSARDLAGVVEQFF.